This T cell receptor beta chain was identified in a study of blood T cell repertoires in COVID-19. Overall study: Samples of COVID-19 (acute and convalescent) were obtained from the United States, Italy and Spain. PBMCs, B-cell-depleted T cells, or T cells were the source of the cDNA or gDNA that made up the material.

Per the germline V gene, CDR1 is KGHDR and CDR2 is SFDVKD. CDR3 length: 15 amino acids. Trimming pared 4 bases from V and 6 bases from J, leaving 14 bases between. Method: immunoSEQ multiplex PCR; TCRdb's copy keeps in-frame clones and lacks some. There are roughly 160,000 clones in the sample; roughly 83% occur only once, and 10% to 15% lies in the top ten. This clone was recorded once. The specimen sequenced was PBMCs or T cells enriched from blood (not recorded which). The chain is built from TRBV24-1 and TRBJ1-4; D is possibly TRBD1 (6 bases). The receptor was derived from a woman aged 55-75 years who had recovered from COVID-19. CDR3 sequence: CATSDPLSGDEKLFF. CDR3 coding DNA: TGTGCCACCAGTGACCCCCTTTCAGGGGATGAAAAACTGTTTTTT.